A single sample is the source of the 22 T cell receptor beta chains below, sequenced in a study of CD8+ T cells in alopecia areata. TCR sequencing used cDNA made by reverse transcription of extracted RNA. Repertoires were generated with immunoSEQ multiplex PCR, while TCRdb's copy carries only in-frame clones and drops some. Of roughly 100,000 clones in the sample, around 59% were seen once. The specimen sequenced was CD4+ T cells sorted from blood. The receptors stem from a human donor in good health.

There are many counts of this clone. The chain employs TRBV28 and TRBJ1-2; TRBD1 might be the D (5 bases). Germline CDR1 MDHEN, CDR2 SYDVKM. Trimming cost V 5 bases and J 4 bases, with 17 bases left between them. The CDR3 spans 15 residues. DNA for the CDR3: TGTGCCAGCAGTCCGCCCTCCGGGGCCATCTATGGCTACACCTTC. Protein: CASSPPSGAIYGYTF.

This chain connects TRBV29-1 to TRBJ1-2, with 7 positions matching TRBD1. Trimming took 4 bases from V and 4 from J; bases not matched to a gene: 3. Germline V gene lookup returns CDR1 SQVTM and CDR2 ANQGSEA. The CDR3 length is 12 residues. CDR3 in DNA: TGCAGCGTTGTACAGGGGATCTATGGCTACACCTTC. Translation gives CSVVQGIYGYTF.

The CDR3 sequence is CSVVVAVAGTEAFF. DNA of the CDR3: TGCAGCGTTGTGGTAGCGGTTGCGGGGACTGAAGCTTTCTTT. The chain links TRBV29-1 to TRBJ1-1; D remains ambiguous. In germline, CDR1 is SQVTM, CDR2 ANQGSEA. The CDR3 contains 14 residues. V lost 4 bases to trimming and J lost 5 bases, with 17 bases between them.

J is TRBJ1-1 and V is TRBV29-1; tentative D call: TRBD1 (6 bases). Per germline, CDR1 SQVTM and CDR2 ANQGSEA. The CDR3 length is 17 residues. Trimming took 4 bases from V and 0 from J, leaving 21 bases between them. The CDR3 nucleotides read TGCAGCGTTGGCCGCCATAGACATGGGGGGCTGAACACTGAAGCTTTCTTT. The encoded protein is CSVGRHRHGGLNTEAFF.

Concerning this clone itself: Different DNA sequences within this sample yield the same CDR3. The V call is TRBV7-2, the J call TRBJ2-2, with TRBD1 as a possible D gene (6 bases). Germline CDR1 SGHTA, CDR2 FQGNSA. The CDR3 runs 13 residues. Trimming removed 4 bases at V and 5 bases at J, with 8 bases between. The CDR3 DNA reads TGTGCCAGCAGCTCCGACAGGACCGGGGAGCTGTTTTTT. Translating gives CASSSDRTGELFF.

About this clone: Additional DNA sequences in this sample encode the identical CDR3. CDR3 sequence: CSVETASYGYTF. In DNA form, the CDR3 reads TGCAGCGTTGAAACCGCGTCCTATGGCTACACCTTC. V gene TRBV29-1 combines with J gene TRBJ1-2; D unclear. V was pared by 2 bases and J by 4 bases, with 8 bases between. The CDR3 totals 12 residues. Germline V lookup: CDR1 SQVTM, CDR2 ANQGSEA.

The V gene is TRBV21-1, the J gene TRBJ1-1. TRBV21-1 is a known pseudogene. This CDR3 is 13 amino acids long. CDR3 nucleotides: TGTGCCAGCAGCCTGGGGGAGAACACTGAAGCTTTCTTT. Its protein is CASSLGENTEAFF.

This sequence joins TRBV29-1 and TRBJ2-3, with 7 bases aligning to TRBD2. V lost 3 bases to trimming and J lost 2 bases; unmatched junction nucleotides: 5. The germline gives CDR1 SQVTM, CDR2 ANQGSEA. This CDR3 contains 14 residues. CDR3 loop: CSVDRAGNTDTQYF. Here the CDR3 DNA reads TGCAGCGTTGACCGAGCGGGGAACACAGATACGCAGTATTTT.

The V gene is TRBV6-5, the J gene TRBJ1-6, with 8 bases lining up with TRBD1. V lost 3 bases to trimming and J lost 11 bases; unmatched junction nucleotides: 6. The CDR3 extends over 14 amino acids. Germline V gene lookup returns CDR1 MNHEY and CDR2 SVGAGI. CDR3 loop: CASSYLAGGTPLHF. Here the CDR3 DNA reads TGTGCCAGCAGTTATCTTGCAGGGGGCACACCCCTCCACTTT.

This chain links TRBV18 with TRBJ1-3; no firm D call. Trimming removed 3 bases at V and 0 bases at J, with 12 bases between. The germline V gene encodes CDR1 KGHSH and CDR2 LQKENI. This CDR3 is 16 amino acids long. The CDR3 region has the DNA TGTGCCAGCTCACCTCCAGCAGGCTACTCTGGAAACACCATATATTTT. It is translated as CASSPPAGYSGNTIYF.

The chain employs TRBV19 and TRBJ2-5; unclear D gene. The CDR3 is 13 amino acids. Trimming removed 8 bases from V and 4 bases from J, with 14 bases in between. Looked up from germline, CDR1 is LNHDA and CDR2 is SQIVND (reference sequence). The CDR3 protein is CASASGYRETQYF. The DNA for the CDR3 is TGTGCCAGTGCGTCCGGGTATCGAGAGACCCAGTACTTC.

CDR3 residues: CSVQKVGNTEAFF. Here the CDR3 DNA reads TGCAGCGTTCAAAAGGTGGGGAACACTGAAGCTTTCTTT. This rearrangement joins TRBV29-1 to TRBJ1-1; D gene ambiguous. The germline gives CDR1 SQVTM, CDR2 ANQGSEA. The CDR3 contains 13 residues. Trimming removed 5 bases at V and 1 base at J, with 11 bases between.

This clone was picked up a small number of times. The V call is TRBV29-1, the J call TRBJ1-2, with TRBD1 identical over 9 bases. This CDR3 region has 17 residues. Per germline, CDR1 SQVTM and CDR2 ANQGSEA. V was clipped by 4 bases and J by 8 bases; unmatched bases: 20. CDR3 coding DNA: TGCAGCGTTGGAGGTTACCGGACAGGGGCTGGTAGTAGGGGCTACACCTTC. This translates into CSVGGYRTGAGSRGYTF.

The J gene is TRBJ1-4, the V gene TRBV2, with TRBD1 matching over 7 bases. V dropped 6 bases and J dropped 8; count of bases not matched to a gene: 6. CDR1 SNHLY and CDR2 FYNNEI come from the germline V gene. The CDR3 contains 13 residues. CDR3 DNA sequence: TGTGCCAGCAGACAGGGGAGTAAAGAAAAACTGTTTTTT. This encodes CASRQGSKEKLFF.

This clone has just a few counts. V usage is TRBV18 and J usage is TRBJ2-2; D gene ambiguous. CDR1 KGHSH and CDR2 LQKENI come from the germline V gene. The CDR3 is made up of 12 amino acids. V was pared by 8 bases and J by 0 bases, with 4 bases between. In DNA form, the CDR3 reads TGTGCCAGCGGCCCGAACACCGGGGAGCTGTTTTTT. Protein sequence: CASGPNTGELFF.

This chain joins TRBV15 and TRBJ1-2, with 10 bases that match TRBD1. Germline V gene data show CDR1 as LNHNV and CDR2 as YYDKDF (reference sequence). V shed 1 base, J shed 7 bases, and the junction held 3 bases outside the gene matches. The CDR3 is made up of 14 amino acids. In nucleotides, the CDR3 is TGTGCCACCAGCAGAGGGACAGGGGGAGGTGGCTACACCTTC. Its translation: CATSRGTGGGGYTF.

This clone was detected a few times. The V gene is TRBV5-1, the J gene TRBJ2-5; D possibly corresponds to TRBD1 (7 bases). This CDR3 spans 12 amino acids. Germline V gene data show CDR1 as SGHRS and CDR2 as YFSETQ. V was shortened by 2 bases and J by 9 bases, with 11 bases between the two germline ends. CDR3 nucleotides: TGCGCCAGCAGCTTCGACAGGGAGGCCCAGTACTTC. It translates to CASSFDREAQYF. Full variable domain (remainder filled in from reference TRBV5-1 and TRBJ2-5): KAGVTQTPRYLIKTRGQQVTLSCSPISGHRSVSWYQQTPGQGLQFLFEYFSETQRNKGNFPGRFSGRQFSNSRSEMNVSTLELGDSALYLCASSFDREAQYFGPGTRLLVL.

This clone was detected a few times. The chain joins TRBV11-2 to TRBJ2-7; D is ambiguous. The CDR3 has 13 amino acids. Trimming shortened V by 1 base and J by 3 bases, and 7 bases separated the two germline ends. Germline V gene lookup returns CDR1 SGHAT and CDR2 FQNNGV. CDR3 amino acids: CASSLVRVYEQYF. In DNA, the CDR3 is TGTGCCAGCAGCTTAGTAAGGGTCTACGAGCAGTACTTC.

This chain links TRBV30 with TRBJ1-5; perhaps TRBD1 as D (6 bases). CDR1 is GTSNPN, CDR2 SVGIG, per germline (reference sequence). The CDR3 runs to 13 residues. V lost 5 bases, J lost 0 bases, and 8 bases lay in between. This CDR3 is CAWAGDSNQPQHF. Written as DNA, the CDR3 is TGTGCCTGGGCAGGGGATAGCAATCAGCCCCAGCATTTT.

The V gene is TRBV29-1, the J gene TRBJ2-3; D unresolved. Germline CDR1 reads SQVTM; CDR2 reads ANQGSEA. The CDR3 has 12 amino acids. Trimming shortened V by 6 bases and J by 4 bases, and 11 bases separated the two germline ends. In nucleotides, the CDR3 is TGCAGCGTCCTAATTACGGCAGATACGCAGTATTTT. It translates to CSVLITADTQYF.

The chain combines TRBV6-6 with TRBJ1-6; possible D gene TRBD1, 6 bases. The CDR3 has 15 residues. Germline CDR1 is MNHNY and CDR2 is SVGAGI (reference sequence). V lost 0 bases, J lost 8 bases, and 11 bases lay in between. In DNA, the CDR3 is TGTGCCAGCAGTTACTCGGAGGGGGTTCATTCACCCCTCCACTTT. It specifies CASSYSEGVHSPLHF.

The rearrangement uses TRBV4-2 and TRBJ2-3, with D perhaps matching TRBD2 (6 bases). This CDR3 region has 15 residues. V lost 3 bases to trimming and J lost 4 bases, with 14 bases between them. Germline lookup yields CDR1 LGHNA and CDR2 YNFKEQ. CDR3 loop: CASSQEGRRADTQYF. As DNA, the CDR3 is TGTGCCAGCAGCCAGGAGGGTAGAAGGGCAGATACGCAGTATTTT.